These T cell receptor beta chains were read from a single sample in a study of PD-1 blockade in classical Hodgkin lymphoma. Produced via immunoSEQ multiplex PCR; TCRdb's table is partial and in-frame only. The sample has 20,000 to 30,000 clones, 72% seen once. Sequencing used peripheral blood mononuclear cells (PBMCs), obtained before the fourth cycle of nivolumab. These receptor sequences come from a human donor with classical Hodgkin lymphoma. Each CDR3 is given with its conserved first and last residue. Clone size is shown for a subset of rows, as once, few, many or a class of expanded clone.

J gene: TRBJ2-2
clone size: -
V gene: TRBV11-3
CDR3 protein: CASSYGQGDTGELFF

J gene: TRBJ1-2
clone size: -
V gene: TRBV28
CDR3 protein: CASSPGQEGYGYTF

J gene: TRBJ1-1
clone size: -
V gene: TRBV21-1
CDR3 protein: CASSNDSDKGGTEAFF

J gene: TRBJ2-7
clone size: medium-sized
V gene: TRBV5-1
CDR3 protein: CASSLLSGGAIEEQYF

J gene: TRBJ1-2
clone size: -
V gene: TRBV5-8
CDR3 protein: CASSLAIAHRVYGYTF

J gene: TRBJ1-5
clone size: -
V gene: TRBV19
CDR3 protein: CASSPRQGPKEPQHF

J gene: TRBJ2-3
clone size: once
V gene: TRBV28
CDR3 protein: CASRPSGLEFIMDTQYF

J gene: TRBJ1-2
clone size: medium-sized
V gene: TRBV6-5
CDR3 protein: CASSPLTGGAGYTF

J gene: TRBJ2-2
clone size: -
V gene: TRBV11-3
CDR3 protein: CASSSDSTGELFF

J gene: TRBJ2-5
clone size: -
V gene: TRBV10-3
CDR3 protein: CAIRGDHRFEETQYF

J gene: TRBJ2-2
clone size: -
V gene: TRBV28
CDR3 protein: CASSLRSAQGKELFF

J gene: TRBJ2-6
clone size: -
V gene: TRBV28
CDR3 protein: CASRSGTVSGANVLTF

J gene: TRBJ1-1
clone size: -
V gene: TRBV6-6
CDR3 protein: CASSFEDGYTEAFF

J gene: TRBJ1-2
clone size: -
V gene: TRBV28
CDR3 protein: CASSPDRVVNYGYTF